Each of the 5 T cell receptor beta chains below was sequenced from the same sample in a study of blood T cell repertoires in COVID-19. Sequenced by immunoSEQ multiplex PCR; TCRdb stores in-frame clones only, minus some. This table has 150,000 or so clones, about 90% appearing once. Material for sequencing was PBMCs or T cells enriched from blood (not recorded which). The receptor set was obtained from a woman in her 50s who had recovered from COVID-19.

This chain uses TRBV15 with TRBJ2-1; 9 bases are a match to TRBD2. CDR3 size: 15 residues. V lost 0 bases and J lost 12; bases outside the gene matches: 9. Germline values: CDR1 LNHNV, CDR2 YYDKDF (reference sequence). In nucleotides, the CDR3 is TGTGCCACCAGCAGAGATATGGCTAGCGGGGTACGGCAGTTCTTC. This encodes CATSRDMASGVRQFF.

The chain joins TRBV2 to TRBJ2-2, with no clear D. V lost 5 bases to trimming and J lost 2 bases, with 6 bases between them. The CDR3 totals 13 residues. Germline CDR1 is SNHLY and CDR2 is FYNNEI. CDR3 sequence: CASSPTNTGELFF. CDR3 DNA sequence: TGTGCCAGCAGTCCAACAAACACCGGGGAGCTGTTTTTT.

The chain combines TRBV7-9 with TRBJ2-1; 7 nucleotides align to TRBD1. The CDR3 consists of 14 residues. V trimming: 0 bases; J trimming: 8 bases; junction bases outside the gene matches: 4. Germline lookup yields CDR1 SEHNR and CDR2 FQNEAQ (reference sequence). The DNA for the CDR3 is TGTGCCAGCAGCTTAGCGAGGGGGCAGGATGAGCAGTTCTTC. Amino acid sequence: CASSLARGQDEQFF.

The V and J genes are TRBV20-1 and TRBJ1-1, with D perhaps TRBD1 (5 bases). CDR1 and CDR2 from the germline V gene are DFQATT and SNEGSKA (reference sequence). V was clipped by 5 bases and J by 6 bases, with 10 bases between them. The CDR3 runs 11 residues. The CDR3, as DNA: TGCAGTGCTGTTGGGGCATCTGAAGCTTTCTTT. Its translation: CSAVGASEAFF.

The J gene is TRBJ2-1, the V gene TRBV2; 9 nucleotides align to TRBD1. There are 15 residues in the CDR3. V lost 2 bases to trimming and J lost 7 bases; unmatched junction nucleotides: 6. Germline values: CDR1 SNHLY, CDR2 FYNNEI. The CDR3 DNA sequence: TGTGCCAGCAGTGAACGGGACAGGGATTTTAATGAGCAGTTCTTC. Residues: CASSERDRDFNEQFF.